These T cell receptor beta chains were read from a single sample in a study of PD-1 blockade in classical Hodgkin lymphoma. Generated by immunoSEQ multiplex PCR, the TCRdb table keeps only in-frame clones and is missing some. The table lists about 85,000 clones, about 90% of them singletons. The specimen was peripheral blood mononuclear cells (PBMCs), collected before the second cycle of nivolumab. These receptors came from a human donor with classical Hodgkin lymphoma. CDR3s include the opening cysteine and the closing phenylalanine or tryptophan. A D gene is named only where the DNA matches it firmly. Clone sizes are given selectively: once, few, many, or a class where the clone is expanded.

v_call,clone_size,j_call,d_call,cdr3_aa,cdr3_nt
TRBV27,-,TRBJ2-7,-,CASSLRNSYEQYF,TGTGCCAGCAGTTTAAGGAACTCCTACGAGCAGTACTTC
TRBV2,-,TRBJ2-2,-,CASSDAGLPEGLFF,TGTGCCAGCAGTGACGCGGGTCTACCGGAGGGGCTGTTTTTT
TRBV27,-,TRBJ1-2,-,CASSSGYRDGYTF,TGTGCCAGCAGTTCAGGTTACAGGGATGGCTACACCTTC
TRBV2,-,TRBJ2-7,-,CASSFDRTSYEQYF,TGTGCCAGCAGTTTCGACAGGACCTCCTACGAGCAGTACTTC
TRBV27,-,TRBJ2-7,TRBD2,CASAQTGGGSYEQYF,TGTGCCAGCGCCCAAACAGGTGGCGGGAGCTACGAGCAGTACTTC
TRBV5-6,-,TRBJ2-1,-,CASSGGYEQFF,TGTGCCAGCAGCGGAGGGTATGAGCAGTTCTTC
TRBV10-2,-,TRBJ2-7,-,CASSTVTYEQYF,TGCGCCAGCAGTACAGTTACCTACGAGCAGTACTTC
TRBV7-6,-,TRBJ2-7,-,CASSRGYSYEQYF,TGTGCCAGCAGCCGGGGGTACTCCTACGAGCAGTACTTC
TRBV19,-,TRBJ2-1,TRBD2,CASSRTSGGYDEQFF,TGTGCCAGTAGTAGGACTAGCGGGGGTTACGATGAGCAGTTCTTC
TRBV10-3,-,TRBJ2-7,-,CAISGLKPYEQYF,TGTGCCATCAGTGGGCTAAAGCCCTACGAGCAGTACTTC
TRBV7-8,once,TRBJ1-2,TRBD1,CASSLVTGAHGYTF,TGTGCCAGCAGCTTAGTTACAGGGGCTCATGGCTACACCTTC
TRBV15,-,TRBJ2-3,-,CATSFTGTDTQYF,TGTGCCACCAGCTTTACAGGGACAGATACGCAGTATTTT
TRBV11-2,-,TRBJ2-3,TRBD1,CASSLNYRGGDTQYF,TGTGCCAGCAGCTTAAACTACAGGGGTGGAGATACGCAGTATTTT
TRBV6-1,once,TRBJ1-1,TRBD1,CASSTKGQGNTEAFF,TGTGCCAGCAGTACCAAGGGACAGGGTAACACTGAAGCTTTCTTT
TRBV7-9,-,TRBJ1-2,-,CASSLGDRTVDYGYTF,TGTGCCAGCAGCTTAGGGGACCGGACAGTTGACTATGGCTACACCTTC
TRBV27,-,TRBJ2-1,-,CASSHAFGTGIYNEQFF,TGTGCCAGCAGTCACGCGTTTGGGACTGGCATCTACAATGAGCAGTTCTTC
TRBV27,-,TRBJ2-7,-,CASSPDLAREQYF,TGTGCCAGCAGTCCGGACTTGGCTAGGGAGCAGTACTTC
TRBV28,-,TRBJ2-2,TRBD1,CASSLGRGPTGELFF,TGTGCCAGCAGTTTGGGCAGGGGGCCTACGGGGGAGCTGTTTTTT
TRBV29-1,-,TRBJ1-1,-,CSVGRRVMNTEAFF,TGCAGCGTTGGGCGGCGGGTCATGAACACTGAAGCTTTCTTT
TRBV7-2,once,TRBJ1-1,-,CASSLVGGGNTEAFF,TGTGCCAGCAGCTTAGTTGGGGGGGGTAACACTGAAGCTTTCTTT
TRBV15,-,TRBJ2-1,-,CATSSSRSRAHEQFF,TGTGCCACCAGCAGTAGCCGGTCCAGGGCCCATGAGCAGTTCTTC
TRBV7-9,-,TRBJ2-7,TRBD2,CASSFGSGRRSEQYF,TGTGCCAGCAGCTTTGGGAGCGGGAGAAGGAGCGAGCAGTACTTC
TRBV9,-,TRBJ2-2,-,CASRGWTPDGTGELFF,TGTGCCAGCAGGGGATGGACCCCCGATGGGACCGGGGAGCTGTTTTTT
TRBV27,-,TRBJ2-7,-,CASSSPAKNYEQYF,TGTGCCAGCAGCTCGCCGGCGAAAAACTACGAGCAGTACTTC
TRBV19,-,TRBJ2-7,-,CASSITGAGSEQYF,TGTGCCAGTAGTATTACAGGGGCGGGGTCCGAGCAGTACTTC